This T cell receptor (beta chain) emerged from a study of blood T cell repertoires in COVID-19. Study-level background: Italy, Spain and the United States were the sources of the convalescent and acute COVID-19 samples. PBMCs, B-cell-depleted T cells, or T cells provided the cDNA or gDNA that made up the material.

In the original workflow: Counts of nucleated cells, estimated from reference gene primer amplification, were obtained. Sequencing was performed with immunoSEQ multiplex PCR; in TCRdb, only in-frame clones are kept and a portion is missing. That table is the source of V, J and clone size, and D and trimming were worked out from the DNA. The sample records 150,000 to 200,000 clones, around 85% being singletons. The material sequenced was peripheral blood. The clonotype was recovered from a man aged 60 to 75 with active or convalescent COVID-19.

The CDR3 is CASSLGQGWRDTQYF. The CDR3 DNA sequence: TGTGCCAGCAGTTTGGGACAGGGTTGGAGAGATACGCAGTATTTT. This sequence joins TRBV27 and TRBJ2-3, with 9 nucleotides matching TRBD1. V gave up 3 bases and J gave up 5 bases; unmatched junction bases: 6. The germline CDR1 and CDR2 sequences are MNHEY and SMNVEV (reference sequence). The CDR3 extends over 15 amino acids.